The 2 T cell receptor beta chains listed next were all sequenced from one sample in a study of blood T cell repertoires in COVID-19. Here immunoSEQ multiplex PCR was the method, and the copy in TCRdb shows in-frame clones only, minus some. The table shows about 160,000 clones, with around four fifths occurring only once. Sequenced: peripheral blood. The receptor source for this set is a man in his 70s who had recovered from COVID-19.

The CDR3 region is CASSSWDRASGELFF. Here the CDR3 DNA reads TGTGCCAGCAGCTCCTGGGACAGGGCGTCCGGGGAGCTGTTTTTT. The V call is TRBV5-4, the J call TRBJ2-2, with TRBD1 matching over 9 bases. The CDR3 loop spans 15 amino acids. Germline V lookup: CDR1 SGHNT, CDR2 YYREEE (reference sequence). Trimming took 3 bases from V and 6 from J; bases not matched to a gene: 6.

The genes are TRBV4-1 and TRBJ1-1, with D hard to call. Germline V gene sequence: CDR1 MGHRA, CDR2 YSYEKL. This CDR3 contains 15 residues. V was cut by 1 base and J by 0 bases, with 9 bases left in between. CDR3 loop: CASSQGQRVNTEAFF. Written as DNA, the CDR3 is TGCGCCAGCAGCCAAGGTCAGCGGGTGAACACTGAAGCTTTCTTT.